The 22 T cell receptor beta chains below were found in one sample sequenced in a study of blood T cell repertoires in COVID-19. Measured with immunoSEQ multiplex PCR; TCRdb has only the in-frame clones, and not every one. The sample holds under 150,000 clones; roughly 84% are singletons and the top ten take 30% to 45%. Sequences were obtained from peripheral blood. The receptors here all came from a human donor in a cohort sampled during active COVID-19.

The chain has TRBV18 and TRBJ1-3, with D maybe TRBD1 (6 bases). This CDR3 has 15 residues. The V gene's germline CDR1 is KGHSH and CDR2 LQKENI. V lost 4 bases and J 4 bases, leaving 14 bases between the germline ends. The CDR3 spells CASSRGQSPGNTIYF. The CDR3 DNA reads as TGTGCCAGCTCACGAGGACAGTCGCCGGGAAACACCATATATTTT.

The chain employs TRBV28 and TRBJ2-7; 10 positions match TRBD1. Germline V gene data show CDR1 as MDHEN and CDR2 as SYDVKM. CDR3 length: 16 amino acids. With 6 bases clipped from V and 1 base from J, the junction kept 9 bases outside the gene matches. CDR3 region: CASRSPGTGVSYEQYF. DNA for the CDR3: TGTGCCAGCAGGAGTCCCGGGACAGGGGTTTCCTACGAGCAGTACTTC.

V and J are TRBV5-8 and TRBJ2-5, with 8 bases lining up with TRBD1. The CDR3 consists of 16 residues. Germline V gene data show CDR1 as SGHTS and CDR2 as YDEGEE. V shed 0 bases and J 5 bases; nucleotides not matched to a gene: 9. CDR3 in amino acids: CASSLGDRRNRETQYF. The DNA of the CDR3 is TGTGCCAGCAGCTTGGGGGACAGGCGAAACCGGGAGACCCAGTACTTC.

The V gene is TRBV4-3, the J gene TRBJ1-1; D gene uncertain. Trimming took off 2 bases at V and 5 bases at J, with 15 bases between the two ends. The CDR3 runs to 15 residues. The V gene's germline CDR1 is LGHNA and CDR2 YSLEER. The CDR3 spells CASSQYPLGGTEAFF. CDR3 DNA: TGCGCCAGCAGCCAATATCCATTAGGAGGGACTGAAGCTTTCTTT.

The V call is TRBV28, the J call TRBJ2-1, with a weak D call TRBD1 (6 bases). This CDR3 comprises 12 residues. From germline, CDR1 is MDHEN and CDR2 SYDVKM. Trimming removed 6 bases at V and 12 bases at J, with 15 bases between. The CDR3 nucleotides are TGTGCCAGCAGCCTCACAGGGAGAGGGCAGTTCTTC. This translates into CASSLTGRGQFF.

J is TRBJ2-2 and V is TRBV5-6; tentatively, D is TRBD2 (6 bases). Trimming took off 3 bases at V and 1 base at J, with 7 bases between the two ends. Germline V gene lookup returns CDR1 SGHDT and CDR2 YYEEEE. CDR3 length equals 14 residues. CDR3 loop: CASSSGENTGELFF. As DNA, the CDR3 is TGTGCCAGCAGCTCGGGGGAGAACACCGGGGAGCTGTTTTTT.

The chain carries TRBV7-3 and TRBJ2-2, with TRBD1 matching 9 bases. The CDR3 is made up of 17 amino acids. The V segment lost 5 bases and the J segment 6 bases; nucleotides outside the gene matches: 13. Looked up from germline, CDR1 is SGHTA and CDR2 is FQGTGA. The CDR3 is CASSHTRDRVSAGELFF. In DNA, the CDR3 is TGTGCCAGCAGCCACACCCGGGACAGGGTTTCCGCCGGGGAGCTGTTTTTT.

The chain carries TRBV9 and TRBJ1-1, with TRBD1 as a possible D gene (5 bases). V lost 2 bases and J lost 4, with 9 bases in between. Germline V CDR1 and CDR2: SGDLS, YYNGEE. CDR3 size: 13 residues. The CDR3 loop reads CASSVSGGTEAFF. In nucleotides, the CDR3 is TGTGCCAGCAGCGTTTCGGGGGGCACTGAAGCTTTCTTT.

In this sample, this clone turned up a few times. The V and J genes are TRBV2 and TRBJ1-2; possible D gene TRBD1, 5 bases. The CDR3 has 12 amino acids. V lost 4 bases, J lost 7 bases, and 10 bases lay in between. Germline V gives CDR1 SNHLY, CDR2 FYNNEI. This chain's CDR3 is CASSAGFGGYTF. Here the CDR3 DNA reads TGTGCCAGCAGTGCAGGGTTCGGTGGCTACACCTTC. Full variable domain (outside the CDR3, taken from reference TRBV2 and TRBJ1-2): EPEVTQTPSHQVTQMGQEVILRCVPISNHLYFYWYRQILGQKVEFLVSFYNNEISEKSEIFDDQFSVERPDGSNFTLKIRSTKLEDSAMYFCASSAGFGGYTFGSGTRLTVV.

This sequence joins TRBV30 and TRBJ1-3; D is unresolved. The CDR3 totals 14 residues. The V gene lost 8 bases and the J gene lost 4 bases, with 18 bases spanning the gap. Germline loops: CDR1 GTSNPN, CDR2 SVGIG (reference sequence). The chain's CDR3 is CAMKGSFLGNTIYF. The CDR3 region has the DNA TGTGCCATGAAAGGGAGCTTCCTCGGAAACACCATATATTTT.

The chain joins TRBV12-3 or TRBV12-4 to TRBJ2-5, with TRBD2 identical over 7 bases. The ends lost 4 bases at V and 6 bases at J; junction bases unmatched: 2. The CDR3 has 12 residues. CDR3 sequence: CASSWGGKTQYF. As DNA, the CDR3 is TGTGCCAGCAGTTGGGGGGGAAAGACCCAGTACTTC.

The chain carries TRBV3-1 (or the pseudogene TRBV3-2) and TRBJ2-5, with D hard to call. V lost 4 bases and J 5 bases, leaving 8 bases between the germline ends. CDR1 and CDR2 (germline): LGHDT, YNNKEL (reference sequence). CDR3 length: 12 amino acids. The CDR3 nucleotides read TGTGCCAGCAGCCCCTACGGGGAGACCCAGTACTTC. This encodes CASSPYGETQYF.

This clone occurred once. The rearrangement links TRBV11-2 to TRBJ2-3, with D perhaps TRBD1 (6 bases). The V gene's germline CDR1 is SGHAT and CDR2 FQNNGV. CDR3 length equals 13 residues. Trimming removed 5 bases from V and 3 bases from J, with 9 bases in between. The CDR3 loop reads CASSPGVTDTQYF. Here the CDR3 DNA reads TGTGCCAGCAGCCCAGGGGTTACAGATACGCAGTATTTT.

This chain connects TRBV19 to TRBJ1-2; no firm D call. CDR3 length equals 16 residues. The V gene's germline CDR1 is LNHDA and CDR2 SQIVND (reference sequence). V was trimmed by 5 bases and J by 4 bases, leaving 20 bases between them. Here the CDR3 reads CASSWRWAAEGYGYTF. The CDR3 region has the DNA TGTGCCAGTAGTTGGCGGTGGGCCGCTGAGGGCTATGGCTACACCTTC. Filled out from reference TRBV19 and TRBJ1-2, the complete variable domain reads DGGITQSPKYLFRKEGQNVTLSCEQNLNHDAMYWYRQDPGQGLRLIYYSQIVNDFQKGDIAEGYSVSREKKESFPLTVTSAQKNPTAFYLCASSWRWAAEGYGYTFGSGTRLTVV.

This chain connects TRBV5-5 to TRBJ2-3; weak D call: TRBD2 (5 bases). Trimming removed 1 base from V and 5 bases from J, with 11 bases in between. CDR3 size: 14 residues. CDR1 and CDR2 from the germline V gene are SGHKS and YYEKEE (reference sequence). The CDR3 reads CASSLSGLGDTQYF. The CDR3 DNA reads TGTGCCAGCAGCTTGAGCGGCCTGGGAGATACGCAGTATTTT.

The chain recombines TRBV2 with TRBJ2-5; tentatively, D is TRBD1 (6 bases). The CDR3 has 14 residues. V gave up 6 bases and J gave up 5 bases, with 16 bases separating them. Germline-derived CDR1 and CDR2 are SNHLY and FYNNEI. CDR3 amino acids: CASSPTTGTETQYF. The CDR3 DNA reads TGTGCCAGCAGCCCTACTACAGGGACGGAGACCCAGTACTTC.

The CDR3 nucleotides read TGTGCCAGCAGCTTAAGGACTAGCCTTACAGACCTTAATTCACCCCTCCACTTT. This translates into CASSLRTSLTDLNSPLHF. This chain connects TRBV7-9 to TRBJ1-6; D is ambiguous. The germline V and J ends were trimmed by 2 bases and 6 bases, with 20 bases remaining between them. The CDR3 runs 18 residues. CDR1 is SEHNR and CDR2 is FQNEAQ in the germline V gene (reference sequence).

The V gene is TRBV7-9, the J gene TRBJ2-1, with D unclear. CDR1 and CDR2 from the germline V gene are SEHNR and FQNEAQ (reference sequence). There are 13 residues in the CDR3. V shed 1 base and J shed 5 bases, with 6 bases lying between them. The CDR3 nucleotides read TGTGCCAGCAGCTTAGGACAACACAATGAGCAGTTCTTC. Protein: CASSLGQHNEQFF.

The DNA for the CDR3 is TGTGCCAGCAGCTTATCGGCGGGGGAATGGCTCTATGGCTACACCTTC. Its protein product is CASSLSAGEWLYGYTF. The chain has TRBV11-2 and TRBJ1-2; tentatively, D is TRBD1 (5 bases). V dropped 2 bases and J dropped 4 bases, with 17 bases sitting between them. CDR3 length: 16 amino acids. Germline V CDR1 and CDR2: SGHAT, FQNNGV. Full variable domain (missing parts from reference TRBV11-2 and TRBJ1-2): EAGVAQSPRYKIIEKRQSVAFWCNPISGHATLYWYQQILGQGPKLLIQFQNNGVVDDSQLPKDRFSAERLKGVDSTLKIQPAKLEDSAVYLCASSLSAGEWLYGYTFGSGTRLTVV.

The genes are TRBV7-2 and TRBJ2-3, with 10 bases lining up with TRBD2. The trim removed 0 bases at V and 4 bases at J, leaving 7 bases unmatched. This CDR3 region has 17 residues. Germline-derived CDR1 and CDR2 are SGHTA and FQGNSA. In DNA, the CDR3 is TGTGCCAGCAGCTTAGCGTGGTCTAGCGGGGGTGCAGATACGCAGTATTTT. Protein sequence: CASSLAWSSGGADTQYF. Using reference TRBV7-2 and TRBJ2-3 for the parts outside the CDR3, the full variable domain is GAGVSQSPSNKVTEKGKDVELRCDPISGHTALYWYRQSLGQGLEFLIYFQGNSAPDKSGLPSDRFSAERTGGSVSTLTIQRTQQEDSAVYLCASSLAWSSGGADTQYFGPGTRLTVL.

The rearrangement joins TRBV4-1 to TRBJ1-1; D gene uncertain. Germline lookup yields CDR1 MGHRA and CDR2 YSYEKL. This CDR3 is 14 amino acids long. Between the trimmed V and J ends, which lost 1 base and 0 bases, there was a span of 6 bases. CDR3 nucleotide sequence: TGCGCCAGCAGCCAAGGAGTAATGAACACTGAAGCTTTCTTT. Translation: CASSQGVMNTEAFF.

A note on this clone: Other DNA variants within this sample encode the same CDR3. The chain combines TRBV5-1 with TRBJ1-6, with TRBD1 identical over 7 bases. Losses at the gene ends were 0 bases for V and 6 bases for J; bases not matched to a gene: 0. In germline, CDR1 is SGHRS, CDR2 YFSETQ. The CDR3 is 14 amino acids. CDR3 loop: CASSLGQGNSPLHF. CDR3 DNA: TGCGCCAGCAGCTTGGGACAGGGTAATTCACCCCTCCACTTT.